The text below deals with one T cell receptor (beta chain). Its antigen remains unidentified. In making diagnoses, clinical symptoms, serum thyroxine and TRAb, thyroid ultrasound and orbital computed tomography were all used. Isolation of PBMCs was performed on around 10 ml fresh peripheral blood. This specimen belongs to a study of T cells in Graves' hyperthyroidism and ophthalmopathy. At the level of the study: Peripheral blood sampling occurred at initial diagnosis, before any treatment.

Amplification yielded TCR beta CDR3 regions, with RNA transcripts as the source. HTBI primers were the set used in a first-round RT-PCR of the TCR CDR3. TCRdb reprocessed the multiplex PCR reads with MiXCR, giving one entry per CDR3 protein. The repertoire includes hundreds of thousands of distinct CDR3 sequences, about 16% of them detected once, and more than 3% sits in the top ten. Germline-derived CDR1 and CDR2 are WNHNN and SYGVQD (reference sequence). V lost 7 bases to trimming and J lost 8 bases, with 24 bases between them. The CDR3 is made up of 16 amino acids. Study findings and constraints: By a 13 V-J model, ophthalmopathy was set apart from stable hyperthyroidism.

This chain links TRBV10-1 with TRBJ2-1; D might be TRBD2 (6 bases). Material: blood. The clonotype was recovered from a woman aged 40 to 49 with Graves' ophthalmopathy. In DNA, the CDR3 is TGCGCCAGCACCGAGAGGGACTTAAATAGGCCGTATGAGCAGTTCTTC. Protein: CASTERDLNRPYEQFF.